Shown below are 29 T cell receptor beta chains from a single sample sequenced in a study of blood T cell repertoires in COVID-19. The protocol was immunoSEQ multiplex PCR, while the TCRdb copy is restricted to in-frame clones and leaves out a portion. The sample comprises 100,000 to 150,000 clones, roughly 83% of which are singletons, and about 15% rests with the top ten. The source material was peripheral blood. The source is a woman older than 75 with acute or convalescent COVID-19.

The rearrangement joins TRBV6-2 or TRBV6-3 to TRBJ1-5; the D gene is possibly TRBD1 (6 bases). The CDR3 sequence is 15 residues long. Germline CDR1 is MNHEY and CDR2 is SVGEGT. V dropped 7 bases and J dropped 2 bases, with 15 bases sitting between them. The DNA of the CDR3 is TGTGCCAGCACCCCAAACAGACAGGGCAATCAGCCCCAGCATTTT. It translates to CASTPNRQGNQPQHF.

V gene TRBV21-1 combines with J gene TRBJ2-1; TRBD1 reflects the table's D call only, with no check against the DNA. TRBV21-1 is recorded as a pseudogene. This CDR3 has 11 residues. As DNA, the CDR3 is TGTGCCAGCAGCAATGGGACAAGCCAGTTCTTC. Protein sequence: CASSNGTSQFF.

The CDR3 sequence: CASSLNRGDHEQYF. The CDR3 DNA reads TGTGCCAGCAGCTTAAACAGGGGGGACCACGAGCAGTACTTC. The chain carries TRBV7-2 and TRBJ2-7, with 8 positions matching TRBD1. CDR3 size: 14 residues. Germline V gives CDR1 SGHTA, CDR2 FQGNSA. V lost 2 bases to trimming and J lost 5 bases; unmatched junction nucleotides: 5. Filled out from reference TRBV7-2 and TRBJ2-7, the complete variable domain reads GAGVSQSPSNKVTEKGKDVELRCDPISGHTALYWYRQSLGQGLEFLIYFQGNSAPDKSGLPSDRFSAERTGGSVSTLTIQRTQQEDSAVYLCASSLNRGDHEQYFGPGTRLTVT.

This clone was recorded once. This chain joins TRBV6-2 or TRBV6-3 and TRBJ1-2, with D hard to call. The CDR3 extends over 14 amino acids. Germline loops: CDR1 MNHEY, CDR2 SVGEGT. V dropped 5 bases and J dropped 0 bases, with 10 bases sitting between them. DNA for the CDR3: TGTGCCAGCAGTCAGAGGCGGGCTAACTATGGCTACACCTTC. It codes for CASSQRRANYGYTF.

V and J are TRBV27 and TRBJ1-1; D remains unclear. The CDR3 spans 15 residues. Germline V gene data show CDR1 as MNHEY and CDR2 as SMNVEV (reference sequence). Trimming took off 7 bases at V and 1 base at J, with 16 bases between the two ends. The DNA for the CDR3 is TGTGCCAGCACCTACGGCCCCCGGGGGAACACTGAAGCTTTCTTT. This encodes CASTYGPRGNTEAFF.

V gene TRBV7-9 combines with J gene TRBJ2-7; 7 positions match TRBD2. The CDR3 totals 17 residues. The germline V gene has CDR1 SEHNR and CDR2 FQNEAQ (reference sequence). Losses at the gene ends were 6 bases for V and 2 bases for J; bases not matched to a gene: 16. CDR3 loop: CASSSARGVAGTYEQYF. For the CDR3, the DNA is TGTGCCAGCAGTTCGGCTCGGGGGGTAGCGGGTACCTACGAGCAGTACTTC.

The J gene is TRBJ1-6, the V gene TRBV30; D is unresolved. Trimming cost V 4 bases and J 6 bases, with 16 bases left between them. The CDR3 is 15 residues long. Germline-derived CDR1 and CDR2 are GTSNPN and SVGIG (reference sequence). The CDR3 reads CAWNLEQRFNSPLHF. The CDR3 DNA is TGTGCCTGGAATTTAGAACAGAGATTTAATTCACCCCTCCACTTT. The entire variable domain, with the rest obtained from reference TRBV30 and TRBJ1-6, is as follows: SQTIHQWPATLVQPVGSPLSLECTVEGTSNPNLYWYRQAAGRGLQLLFYSVGIGQISSEVPQNLSASRPQDRQFILSSKKLLLSDSGFYLCAWNLEQRFNSPLHFGNGTRLTVT.

The chain joins TRBV14 to TRBJ2-7; 8 bases agree with TRBD1. V dropped 4 bases and J dropped 3; count of bases not matched to a gene: 8. The CDR3 has 15 amino acids. Germline CDR1 reads SGHDN; CDR2 reads FVKESK. DNA for the CDR3: TGTGCCAGCAGCCTTGGACAGGGAGTATTCTACGAGCAGTACTTC. It translates to CASSLGQGVFYEQYF.

The chain is built from TRBV9 and TRBJ1-1; a possible D gene is TRBD1 (5 bases). V was clipped by 0 bases and J by 4 bases, with 16 bases between them. Germline CDR1 SGDLS, CDR2 YYNGEE. The CDR3 sequence is 16 residues long. The CDR3 reads CASSVGSGLGGTEAFF. CDR3 bases: TGTGCCAGCAGCGTAGGTTCGGGACTGGGCGGCACTGAAGCTTTCTTT.

The chain couples TRBV19 to TRBJ2-7; the D gene is possibly TRBD1 (6 bases). Trimming shortened V by 0 bases and J by 0 bases, and 9 bases separated the two germline ends. Germline V CDR1 and CDR2: LNHDA, SQIVND (reference sequence). The CDR3 is made up of 15 amino acids. The CDR3 spells CASSIDQGSSYEQYF. The CDR3 DNA reads TGTGCCAGTAGTATAGACCAGGGGAGCTCCTACGAGCAGTACTTC. The full variable domain, its missing parts supplied by reference TRBV19 and TRBJ2-7, is DGGITQSPKYLFRKEGQNVTLSCEQNLNHDAMYWYRQDPGQGLRLIYYSQIVNDFQKGDIAEGYSVSREKKESFPLTVTSAQKNPTAFYLCASSIDQGSSYEQYFGPGTRLTVT.

The chain combines TRBV15 with TRBJ2-7, with a possible D match to TRBD1 (6 bases). This CDR3 is built from 13 residues. Germline V gives CDR1 LNHNV, CDR2 YYDKDF (reference sequence). Trimming cost V 4 bases and J 0 bases, with 7 bases left between them. CDR3 protein: CATSTGDSYEQYF. The CDR3 DNA reads TGTGCCACCAGCACAGGGGACTCCTACGAGCAGTACTTC.

The table lists this clone with a count of one. The V gene is TRBV15, the J gene TRBJ2-2, with 9 bases that match TRBD1. The length of the CDR3 is 17 residues. V lost 0 bases to trimming and J lost 7 bases; unmatched junction nucleotides: 9. Germline-derived CDR1 and CDR2 are LNHNV and YYDKDF (reference sequence). CDR3 region: CATSRDLRTGVGGELFF. CDR3 nucleotide sequence: TGTGCCACCAGCAGAGATTTACGGACAGGGGTCGGCGGGGAGCTGTTTTTT.

The V gene is TRBV11-2, the J gene TRBJ2-2, with D tentatively TRBD1 (7 bases). CDR1 is SGHAT and CDR2 is FQNNGV in the germline V gene. Trimming pared 1 base from V and 4 bases from J, leaving 13 bases between. The CDR3 loop spans 16 amino acids. The CDR3 loop reads CASSLVAGGGTGELFF. In DNA form, the CDR3 reads TGTGCCAGCAGCTTAGTGGCAGGGGGAGGCACCGGGGAGCTGTTTTTT.

This clone was detected a few times. The chain is built from TRBV6-5 and TRBJ2-7, with D perhaps TRBD2 (6 bases). The CDR3 has 15 residues. Germline lookup yields CDR1 MNHEY and CDR2 SVGAGI. V lost 2 bases and J lost 2, with 13 bases in between. In DNA form, the CDR3 reads TGTGCCAGCAGTTACGGAGGGTTCGGAGCCTACGAGCAGTACTTC. It is translated as CASSYGGFGAYEQYF.

This chain joins TRBV6-6 and TRBJ2-2, with TRBD2 matching 13 bases. V trimming: 6 bases; J trimming: 5 bases; junction bases outside the gene matches: 3. Germline CDR1 and CDR2: MNHNY and SVGAGI (reference sequence). The CDR3 covers 15 residues. CDR3 bases: TGTGCCAGCAGCCTGACTAGCGGGAGGACCGGGGAGCTGTTTTTT. It is translated as CASSLTSGRTGELFF.

This chain links TRBV15 with TRBJ1-4; 9 positions agree with TRBD1. Unmatched junction bases numbered 7, after V lost 1 base and J lost 7 bases. Germline CDR1 reads LNHNV; CDR2 reads YYDKDF (reference sequence). The CDR3 length is 16 residues. As DNA, the CDR3 is TGTGCCACCAGCAGAGTCCCCAGGGGACAGGGTGAAAAACTGTTTTTT. This sequence encodes CATSRVPRGQGEKLFF.

The chain joins TRBV7-9 to TRBJ1-1, with TRBD1 as a possible D gene (5 bases). V dropped 4 bases and J dropped 7 bases, with 10 bases sitting between them. From germline, CDR1 is SEHNR and CDR2 FQNEAQ (reference sequence). The CDR3 totals 12 residues. The CDR3 DNA reads as TGTGCCAGCAGCTCACAAGGGGTTGAAGCTTTCTTT. It codes for CASSSQGVEAFF. Full variable domain (outside the CDR3, taken from reference TRBV7-9 and TRBJ1-1): DTGVSQNPRHKITKRGQNVTFRCDPISEHNRLYWYRQTLGQGPEFLTYFQNEAQLEKSRLLSDRFSAERPKGSFSTLEIQRTEQGDSAMYLCASSSQGVEAFFGQGTRLTVV.

This clone was counted between two and nine times. This sequence joins TRBV7-9 and TRBJ1-2; 10 bases map to TRBD1. The CDR3 contains 14 residues. Trimming cost V 6 bases and J 3 bases; bases outside gene matches: 4. In germline, CDR1 is SEHNR, CDR2 FQNEAQ (reference sequence). This CDR3 is CASRVGTGDYGYTF. CDR3 nucleotides: TGTGCCAGCAGAGTCGGGACAGGGGACTATGGCTACACCTTC.

The CDR3 protein is CASSPPVSSYEQYF. CDR3 coding DNA: TGTGCCAGCTCACCACCGGTGAGCTCCTACGAGCAGTACTTC. The chain uses TRBV18 and TRBJ2-7; D is undetermined. Per the germline V gene, CDR1 is KGHSH and CDR2 is LQKENI. The CDR3 contains 14 residues. V lost 0 bases and J lost 0, with 6 bases in between.

This chain uses TRBV7-9 with TRBJ1-2; 7 bases fit TRBD1. There are 14 residues in the CDR3. V shed 1 base, J shed 4 bases, and the junction held 3 bases outside the gene matches. CDR1 SEHNR and CDR2 FQNEAQ come from the germline V gene (reference sequence). The DNA for the CDR3 is TGTGCCAGCAGCTTAGAGGACAGGATCTATGGCTACACCTTC. Protein: CASSLEDRIYGYTF.

This clone showed up just a few times. Here the CDR3 reads CASSPATGGAGNQPQHF. CDR3 nucleotide sequence: TGTGCCAGCTCACCCGCGACAGGGGGCGCGGGCAATCAGCCCCAGCATTTT. This rearrangement joins TRBV18 to TRBJ1-5, with TRBD1 matching over 10 bases. The ends lost 3 bases at V and 2 bases at J; junction bases unmatched: 7. The CDR3 has 17 amino acids. The germline gives CDR1 KGHSH, CDR2 LQKENI.

The chain combines TRBV7-6 with TRBJ2-5, with no clear D. V was cut by 6 bases and J by 2 bases, with 7 bases left in between. The CDR3 runs to 12 residues. Germline CDR1 and CDR2: SGHVS and FNYEAQ. The CDR3 is CASSPYQETQYF. The CDR3 DNA sequence: TGTGCCAGCAGTCCTTATCAAGAGACCCAGTACTTC.

The chain couples TRBV9 to TRBJ1-1; D not resolved. Germline loops: CDR1 SGDLS, CDR2 YYNGEE. V was pared by 3 bases and J by 5 bases, with 11 bases between. This CDR3 is built from 13 residues. The CDR3 DNA reads TGTGCCAGCAGCGCGACGGACTATACTGAAGCTTTCTTT. Translation gives CASSATDYTEAFF.

The rearrangement joins TRBV6-2 or TRBV6-3 to TRBJ1-5, with TRBD1 identical over 9 bases. The CDR3 runs to 15 residues. The J segment lost 7 bases and the V segment lost 2 bases, leaving 6 bases of the junction unmatched. Germline V gene data show CDR1 as MNHEY and CDR2 as SVGEGT. CDR3 sequence: CASSYLPDRGQPQHF. DNA of the CDR3: TGTGCCAGCAGTTACCTCCCGGACAGGGGACAGCCCCAGCATTTT.

The CDR3 region is CASSGRYNEQFF. The CDR3 DNA follows: TGTGCCAGTAGCGGCAGATACAATGAGCAGTTCTTC. The gene calls are TRBV2 and TRBJ2-1, with TRBD2 as a possible D gene (6 bases). The CDR3 runs to 12 residues. Germline V gene lookup returns CDR1 SNHLY and CDR2 FYNNEI. Trimming shortened V by 9 bases and J by 4 bases, and 10 bases separated the two germline ends.

This rearrangement joins TRBV30 to TRBJ1-2; D gene uncertain. CDR1 is GTSNPN, CDR2 SVGIG, per germline (reference sequence). Trimming took 5 bases from V and 3 from J, leaving 13 bases between them. This CDR3 has 13 residues. CDR3 sequence reads: CAWAPESYYGYTF. Written as DNA, the CDR3 is TGTGCCTGGGCCCCTGAGAGTTACTATGGCTACACCTTC.

The V and J genes are TRBV5-4 and TRBJ2-7; TRBD1 matches at 8 bases. The ends lost 3 bases at V and 5 bases at J; junction bases unmatched: 7. The length of the CDR3 is 14 residues. CDR1 SGHNT and CDR2 YYREEE come from the germline V gene (reference sequence). CDR3 nucleotides: TGTGCCAGCAGCTCTGACAGGGGCGAACACGAGCAGTACTTC. Translated: CASSSDRGEHEQYF.

The V call is TRBV6-2 or TRBV6-3, the J call TRBJ2-5, with 13 bases identical to TRBD2. V shed 5 bases, J shed 5 bases, and the junction held 5 bases outside the gene matches. This CDR3 comprises 15 residues. CDR1 and CDR2 from the germline V gene are MNHEY and SVGEGT. CDR3 nucleotides: TGTGCCAGCAGTCGACTAGCGGGAGGCGTGGAGACCCAGTACTTC. Translation: CASSRLAGGVETQYF.

This clone was observed once. The V and J genes are TRBV4-1 and TRBJ1-1; D unresolved. Germline V gene lookup returns CDR1 MGHRA and CDR2 YSYEKL. The CDR3 runs to 16 residues. V was pared by 4 bases and J by 1 base, with 16 bases between. The CDR3 sequence is CASSPAMSWRNTEAFF. The CDR3 DNA reads as TGCGCCAGCAGCCCAGCCATGTCGTGGAGGAACACTGAAGCTTTCTTT.